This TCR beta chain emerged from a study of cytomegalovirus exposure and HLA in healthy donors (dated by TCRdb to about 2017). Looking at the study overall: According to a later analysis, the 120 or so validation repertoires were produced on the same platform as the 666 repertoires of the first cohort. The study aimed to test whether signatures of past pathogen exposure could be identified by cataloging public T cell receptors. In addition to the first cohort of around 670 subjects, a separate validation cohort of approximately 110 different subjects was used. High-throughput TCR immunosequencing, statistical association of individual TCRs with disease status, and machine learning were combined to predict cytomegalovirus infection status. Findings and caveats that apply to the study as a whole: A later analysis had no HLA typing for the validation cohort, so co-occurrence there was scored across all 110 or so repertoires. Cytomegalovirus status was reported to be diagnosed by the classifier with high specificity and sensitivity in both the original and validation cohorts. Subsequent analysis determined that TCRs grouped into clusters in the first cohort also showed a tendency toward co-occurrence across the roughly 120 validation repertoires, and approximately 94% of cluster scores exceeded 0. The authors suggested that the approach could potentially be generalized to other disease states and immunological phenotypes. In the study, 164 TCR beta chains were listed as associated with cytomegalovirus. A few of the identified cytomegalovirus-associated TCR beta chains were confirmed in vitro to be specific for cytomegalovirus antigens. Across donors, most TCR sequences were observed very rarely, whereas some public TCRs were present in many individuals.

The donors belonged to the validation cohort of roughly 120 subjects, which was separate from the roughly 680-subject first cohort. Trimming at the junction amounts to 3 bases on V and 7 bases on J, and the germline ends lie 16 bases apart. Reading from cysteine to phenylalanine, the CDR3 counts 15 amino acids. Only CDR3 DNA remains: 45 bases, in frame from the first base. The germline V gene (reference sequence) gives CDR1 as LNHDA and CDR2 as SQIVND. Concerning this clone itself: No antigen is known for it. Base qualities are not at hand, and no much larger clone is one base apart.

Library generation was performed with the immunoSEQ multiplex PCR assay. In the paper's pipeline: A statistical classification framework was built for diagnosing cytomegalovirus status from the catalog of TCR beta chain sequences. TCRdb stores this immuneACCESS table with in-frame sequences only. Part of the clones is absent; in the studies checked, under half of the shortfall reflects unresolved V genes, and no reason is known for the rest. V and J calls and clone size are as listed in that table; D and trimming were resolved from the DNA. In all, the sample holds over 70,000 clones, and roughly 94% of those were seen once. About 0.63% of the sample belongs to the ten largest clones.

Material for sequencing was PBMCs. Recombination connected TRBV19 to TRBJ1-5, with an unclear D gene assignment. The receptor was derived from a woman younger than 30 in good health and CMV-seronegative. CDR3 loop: CASSIMWQVGQPQHF. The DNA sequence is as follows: TGTGCCAGTAGTATCATGTGGCAGGTTGGGCAGCCCCAGCATTTT.